These 20 T cell receptor beta chains came from one sample sequenced in a study of T cells in Graves' hyperthyroidism and ophthalmopathy. Amplification yielded TCR beta CDR3 regions, with RNA transcripts as the source. The HTBI primer set drove a first-round RT-PCR of the TCR CDR3. MiXCR was run by TCRdb on the multiplex PCR reads, yielding one entry per CDR3 protein. Among approximately 210,000 distinct CDR3 sequences listed, about 15% were seen once. The sequenced material came from blood. The receptors here all came from a man in his forties or fifties with Graves' hyperthyroidism.

This clonotype has a count of ten or more. This chain joins TRBV3-1 and TRBJ1-2; no firm D call. Germline values: CDR1 LGHDT, CDR2 YNNKEL (reference sequence). V was clipped by 1 base and J by 1 base, with 4 bases between them. This CDR3 is built from 13 residues. CDR3 loop: CASSQGSNYGYTF. CDR3 nucleotides: TGTGCCAGCAGCCAAGGCAGTAACTATGGCTACACCTTC.

This chain joins TRBV11-3 and TRBJ2-7, with 10 bases identical to TRBD2. Germline loops: CDR1 SGHNT, CDR2 YENEEA. The CDR3 spans 15 residues. The V and J ends lost 5 bases and 1 base, in that order; junction bases with no gene match: 5. The CDR3 is CASSPSGSGSYEQYF. CDR3 DNA sequence: TGTGCCAGCAGCCCTAGCGGGAGTGGTTCCTACGAGCAGTACTTC.

This clonotype was seen many times. The chain joins TRBV2 to TRBJ2-7; no reliable D call. The CDR3 is made up of 13 amino acids. V was shortened by 7 bases and J by 0 bases, with 10 bases between the two germline ends. Germline values: CDR1 SNHLY, CDR2 FYNNEI. CDR3 sequence reads: CASIDSLSYEQYF. CDR3 DNA: TGTGCCAGCATAGATTCGCTCTCCTACGAGCAGTACTTC.

This clonotype was seen repeatedly, ten times or more. The J gene is TRBJ2-5, the V gene TRBV11-3, with D unclear. Looked up from germline, CDR1 is SGHNT and CDR2 is YENEEA. The germline V and J ends were trimmed by 3 bases and 1 base, with 15 bases remaining between them. The CDR3 covers 16 residues. CDR3 region: CASSFSFGLRQETQYF. The DNA of the CDR3 is TGTGCCAGCAGCTTCTCTTTCGGCCTCCGCCAAGAGACCCAGTACTTC.

This clonotype was detected a few times. The genes are TRBV3-1 and TRBJ2-2; D might be TRBD1 (5 bases). This CDR3 has 15 amino acids. Trimming left V 0 bases short and J 7 bases short, with 12 bases between. Germline CDR1 and CDR2: LGHDT and YNNKEL (reference sequence). CDR3 coding DNA: TGTGCCAGCAGCCAAGACAGGGTCGGCGGCGGGGAGCTGTTTTTT. Its translation is CASSQDRVGGGELFF.

In this sample, this clonotype turned up many times. This rearrangement joins TRBV20-1 to TRBJ2-5; 8 bases match TRBD2. The J segment lost 5 bases and the V segment lost 5 bases, leaving 4 bases of the junction unmatched. From germline, CDR1 is DFQATT and CDR2 SNEGSKA (reference sequence). There are 12 residues in the CDR3. CDR3 region: CSARSGSETQYF. CDR3 coding DNA: TGCAGTGCTCGCAGCGGGAGTGAGACCCAGTACTTC.

In its sample, this clonotype was seen many times. The chain is built from TRBV18 and TRBJ1-2; D might be TRBD1 (6 bases). V dropped 5 bases and J dropped 5 bases, with 12 bases sitting between them. This CDR3 comprises 13 residues. Germline CDR1 is KGHSH and CDR2 is LQKENI. CDR3 region: CASSGGREYGYTF. The CDR3 DNA reads as TGTGCCAGCTCAGGGGGCCGTGAATATGGCTACACCTTC.

This clonotype was counted a single time. The CDR3 loop reads CASSEVGGQIMGDTQYF. The CDR3 nucleotides are TGTGCCAGCAGTGAAGTGGGGGGCCAGATCATGGGAGATACGCAGTATTTT. The chain links TRBV28 to TRBJ2-3; the D gene could be TRBD1 or TRBD2 (6 bases each). CDR1 is MDHEN and CDR2 is SYDVKM in the germline V gene. V lost 5 bases and J lost 5, with 23 bases in between. The CDR3 length is 17 residues.

CDR3 sequence (DNA): TGTGCCTGGAGTGTACGTCAGCCCCAGCATTTT. This gives the protein CAWSVRQPQHF. This chain uses TRBV30 with TRBJ1-5; D is uncertain. In germline, CDR1 is GTSNPN, CDR2 SVGIG (reference sequence). Trimming pared 0 bases from V and 6 bases from J, leaving 3 bases between. The CDR3 has 11 residues.

This clonotype was found many times. The chain joins TRBV2 to TRBJ1-2; D remains unclear. CDR1 is SNHLY, CDR2 FYNNEI, per germline. V was shortened by 8 bases and J by 2 bases, with 18 bases between the two germline ends. The CDR3 is 15 residues long. The CDR3 DNA is TGTGCCAGCGGCAACATAGGGTGGCGGAACTATGGCTACACCTTC. This sequence encodes CASGNIGWRNYGYTF.

This clonotype was counted a few times. The CDR3 region has the DNA TGTGCCAGCAGCCAGACAGGCCAACTGGGTGAAAAACTGTTTTTT. It translates to CASSQTGQLGEKLFF. The chain couples TRBV12-3 or TRBV12-4 to TRBJ1-4, with a tentative D call TRBD1 (6 bases). This CDR3 is built from 15 residues. V was shortened by 6 bases and J by 7 bases, with 18 bases between the two germline ends.

CDR3 DNA: TGTGCCAGCAGCCGTCGGTTCGCCGGAAACACCATATATTTT. This sequence encodes CASSRRFAGNTIYF. The rearrangement links TRBV5-6 to TRBJ1-3, with D unclear. V lost 4 bases and J lost 4, with 12 bases in between. The V gene's germline CDR1 is SGHDT and CDR2 YYEEEE. CDR3 length: 14 amino acids.

This clonotype was seen at least ten times. V and J are TRBV28 and TRBJ2-7; D is possibly TRBD2 (5 bases). Trimming took 7 bases from V and 0 from J, leaving 7 bases between them. Germline assignment: CDR1 MDHEN and CDR2 SYDVKM. CDR3 length: 12 amino acids. CDR3 coding DNA: TGTGCCAGCATAGGACTCTCCTACGAGCAGTACTTC. Its protein product is CASIGLSYEQYF.

In regard to this clonotype: This sequence may be a read error, since a much larger clone differs from it by one base. The V call is TRBV7-3, the J call TRBJ2-1; no clear D gene. This CDR3 contains 17 residues. The V gene's germline CDR1 is SGHTA and CDR2 FQGTGA. V lost 5 bases to trimming and J lost 0 bases, with 17 bases between them. In DNA, the CDR3 is TGTGCCAGCAGCCGCCAATCACTACCGATCTCCTACAATGAGCAGTTCTTC. Amino acids: CASSRQSLPISYNEQFF.

This clonotype has at least ten counts. This chain links TRBV30 with TRBJ1-1; tentatively, D is TRBD1 (5 bases). CDR3 length equals 11 residues. V shed 1 base and J shed 8 bases, with 8 bases lying between them. Germline V gives CDR1 GTSNPN, CDR2 SVGIG (reference sequence). The CDR3 nucleotides read TGTGCCTGGAGTGAGACAGAAGAAGCTTTCTTT. As protein: CAWSETEEAFF.

CDR3 protein: CASSSNPPGSSYNEQFF. For the CDR3, the DNA is TGCGCCAGCAGCTCCAACCCTCCGGGAAGCTCCTACAATGAGCAGTTCTTC. This chain uses TRBV5-1 with TRBJ2-1; D is perhaps TRBD2 (5 bases). Looked up from germline, CDR1 is SGHRS and CDR2 is YFSETQ. V lost 3 bases and J lost 0, with 16 bases in between. The CDR3 sequence is 17 residues long.

By sample fraction, this clonotype is medium-sized. The chain employs TRBV12-3 or TRBV12-4 and TRBJ2-7; 7 bases are shared with TRBD1. The V segment lost 0 bases and the J segment 4 bases; nucleotides outside the gene matches: 12. This CDR3 spans 17 amino acids. Here the CDR3 reads CASSLALGDARGYEQYF. The CDR3 DNA reads as TGTGCCAGCAGTTTAGCGCTGGGGGACGCCAGGGGGTACGAGCAGTACTTC.

J is TRBJ1-2 and V is TRBV28, with 8 bases identical to TRBD1. CDR3 length: 13 residues. Germline V CDR1 and CDR2: MDHEN, SYDVKM. The V and J ends lost 7 bases and 4 bases, in that order; junction bases with no gene match: 5. CDR3 residues: CASNMGQVYGYTF. Here the CDR3 DNA reads TGTGCCAGCAATATGGGACAGGTCTATGGCTACACCTTC.

This clonotype has a handful of counts. The V gene is TRBV3-1, the J gene TRBJ2-2; D remains ambiguous. From germline, CDR1 is LGHDT and CDR2 YNNKEL (reference sequence). Trimming stripped 3 bases from V and 5 bases from J, with 4 bases between. This CDR3 has 12 residues. The chain's CDR3 is CASSHFTGELFF. The CDR3 nucleotides read TGTGCCAGCAGCCATTTTACCGGGGAGCTGTTTTTT.

This clonotype was recorded many times. The chain has TRBV2 and TRBJ2-7; 7 bases agree with TRBD2. CDR3 length: 15 amino acids. The V gene's germline CDR1 is SNHLY and CDR2 FYNNEI. The V segment lost 1 base and the J segment 6 bases; nucleotides outside the gene matches: 9. The CDR3 nucleotides read TGTGCCAGCAGTGAAGAAAAGCGGGGAAGGGGCGAGCAGTACTTC. It specifies CASSEEKRGRGEQYF.